This T cell receptor (beta chain) was retrieved from a study of OX40 agonist ivuxolimab in advanced cancers. For the study at large: Among those enrolled, mean age was approximately 60 years (range about 20 to 79) and about 79% were male. A partial response was reached by three patients: one with hepatocellular carcinoma and two with cutaneous melanoma.

In regard to this clone: Antigen specificity is unknown.

Overall study findings and caveats: Researchers did not establish what antigens the expanded peripheral T cells target.

Clones were sequenced by immunoSEQ multiplex PCR, and TCRdb holds only the in-frame ones, with some missing. The table has some 46,000 clones, nearly 80% seen once. The ends were cut back, 0 bases at V and 6 bases at J, with 14 bases in the middle. Germline lookup yields CDR1 SGHVS and CDR2 FNYEAQ. The CDR3 is 15 amino acids. The sequenced sample was CD4+ or CD8+ T cells sorted from blood, obtained in a trial of the OX40 agonist ivuxolimab. This rearrangement joins TRBV7-6 to TRBJ1-2, with D tentatively TRBD1 (5 bases). The source is an adult with an advanced solid tumor such as melanoma, head and neck, liver or kidney cancer. The CDR3: CASSLAQGGVNGYTF. DNA of the CDR3: TGTGCCAGCAGCTTAGCTCAGGGAGGGGTCAATGGCTACACCTTC.